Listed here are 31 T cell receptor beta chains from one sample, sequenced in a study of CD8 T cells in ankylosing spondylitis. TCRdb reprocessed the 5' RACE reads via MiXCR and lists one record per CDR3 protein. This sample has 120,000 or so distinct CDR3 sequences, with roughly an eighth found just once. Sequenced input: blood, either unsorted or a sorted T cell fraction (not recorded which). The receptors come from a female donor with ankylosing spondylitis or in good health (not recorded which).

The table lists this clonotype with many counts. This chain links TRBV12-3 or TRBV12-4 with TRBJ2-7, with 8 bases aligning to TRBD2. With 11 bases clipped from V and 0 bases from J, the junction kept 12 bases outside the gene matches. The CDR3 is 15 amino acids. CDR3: CAGKPRGGPSYEQYF. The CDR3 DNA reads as TGTGCCGGCAAGCCCCGGGGGGGCCCCTCCTACGAGCAGTACTTC.

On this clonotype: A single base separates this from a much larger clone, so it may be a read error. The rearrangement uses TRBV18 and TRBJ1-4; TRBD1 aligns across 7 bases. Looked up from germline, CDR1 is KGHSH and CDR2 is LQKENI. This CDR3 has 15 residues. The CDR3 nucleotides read TGTACCAGCTCCCAATCCACAGGGGTGGATGAAAAACTGTTTTTT. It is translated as CTSSQSTGVDEKLFF.

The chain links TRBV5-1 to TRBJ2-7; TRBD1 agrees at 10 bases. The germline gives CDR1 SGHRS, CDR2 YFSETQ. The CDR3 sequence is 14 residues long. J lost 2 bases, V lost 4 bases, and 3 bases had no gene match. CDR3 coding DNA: TGCGCCAGCAGCGCGGGACAGGGGACCTACGAGCAGTACTTC. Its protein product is CASSAGQGTYEQYF.

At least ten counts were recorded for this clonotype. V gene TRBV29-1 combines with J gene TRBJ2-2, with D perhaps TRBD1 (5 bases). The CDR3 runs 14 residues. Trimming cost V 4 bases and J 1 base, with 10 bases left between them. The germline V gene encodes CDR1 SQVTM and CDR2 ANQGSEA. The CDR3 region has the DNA TGCAGCGTTGGACAGAGGCTGAACACCGGGGAGCTGTTTTTT. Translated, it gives CSVGQRLNTGELFF.

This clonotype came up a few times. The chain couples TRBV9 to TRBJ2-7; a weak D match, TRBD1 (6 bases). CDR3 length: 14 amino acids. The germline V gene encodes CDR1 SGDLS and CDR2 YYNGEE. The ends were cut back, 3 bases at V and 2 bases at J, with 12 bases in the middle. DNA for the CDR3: TGTGCCAGCAGCGCCGCAGGGGATGCCTACGAGCAGTACTTC. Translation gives CASSAAGDAYEQYF.

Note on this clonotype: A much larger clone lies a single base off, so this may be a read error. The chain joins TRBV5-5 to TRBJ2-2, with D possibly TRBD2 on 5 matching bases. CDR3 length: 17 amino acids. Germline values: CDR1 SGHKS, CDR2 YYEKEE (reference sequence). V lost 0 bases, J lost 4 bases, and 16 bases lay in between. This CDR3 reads CASSLANQRWATGELFF. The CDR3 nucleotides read TGTGCCAGCAGCTTGGCCAACCAGCGGTGGGCCACCGGGGAGCTGTTTTTT. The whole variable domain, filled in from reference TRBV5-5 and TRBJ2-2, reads DAGVTQSPTHLIKTRGQQVTLRCSPISGHKSVSWYQQVLGQGPQFIFQYYEKEERGRGNFPDRFSARQFPNYSSELNVNALLLGDSALYLCASSLANQRWATGELFFGEGSRLTVL.

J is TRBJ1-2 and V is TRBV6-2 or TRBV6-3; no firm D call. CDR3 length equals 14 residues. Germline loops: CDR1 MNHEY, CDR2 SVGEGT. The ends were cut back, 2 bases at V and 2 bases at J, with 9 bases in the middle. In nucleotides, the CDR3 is TGTGCCAGCAGTTACAGGGCTTCAAACTATGGCTACACCTTC. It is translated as CASSYRASNYGYTF.

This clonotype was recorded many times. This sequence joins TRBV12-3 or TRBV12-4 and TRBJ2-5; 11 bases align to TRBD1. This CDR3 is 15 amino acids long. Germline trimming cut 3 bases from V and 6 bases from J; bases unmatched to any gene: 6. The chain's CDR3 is CASSLSGQGAKTQYF. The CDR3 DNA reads TGTGCCAGCAGTTTGTCCGGACAGGGGGCAAAGACCCAGTACTTC.

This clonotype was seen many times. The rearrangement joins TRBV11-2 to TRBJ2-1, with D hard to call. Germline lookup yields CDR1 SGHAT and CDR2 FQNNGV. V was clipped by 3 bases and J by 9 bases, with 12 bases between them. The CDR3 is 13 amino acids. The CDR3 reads CASSLITGAEQFF. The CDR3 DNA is TGTGCCAGCAGCTTGATAACGGGTGCTGAGCAGTTCTTC.

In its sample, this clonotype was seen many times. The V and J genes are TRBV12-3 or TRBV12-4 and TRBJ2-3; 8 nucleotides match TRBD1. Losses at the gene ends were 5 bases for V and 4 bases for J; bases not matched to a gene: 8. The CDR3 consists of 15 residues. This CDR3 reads CASSPDGQGADTQYF. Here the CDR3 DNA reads TGTGCCAGCAGTCCGGACGGACAGGGTGCAGATACGCAGTATTTT.

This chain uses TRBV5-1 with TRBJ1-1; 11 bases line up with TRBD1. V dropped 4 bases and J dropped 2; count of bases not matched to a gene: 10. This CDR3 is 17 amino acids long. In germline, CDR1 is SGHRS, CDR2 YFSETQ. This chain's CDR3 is CASSTWTGGDTNTEAFF. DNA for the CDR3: TGCGCCAGCAGCACCTGGACAGGGGGCGACACTAACACTGAAGCTTTCTTT.

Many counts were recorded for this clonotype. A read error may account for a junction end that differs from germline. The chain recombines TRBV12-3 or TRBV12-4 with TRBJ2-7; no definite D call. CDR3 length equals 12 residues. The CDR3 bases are TGTGCCAGCAGTTTTTCAAGGGATCAGCCCGTCTTC. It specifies CASSFSRDQPVF.

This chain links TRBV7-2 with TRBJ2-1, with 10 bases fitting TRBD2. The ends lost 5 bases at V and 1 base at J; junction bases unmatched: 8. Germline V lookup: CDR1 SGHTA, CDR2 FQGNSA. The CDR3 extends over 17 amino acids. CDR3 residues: CASSRTSGELSYNEQFF. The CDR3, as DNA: TGTGCCAGCAGCCGTACTAGCGGGGAGCTGTCCTACAATGAGCAGTTCTTC.

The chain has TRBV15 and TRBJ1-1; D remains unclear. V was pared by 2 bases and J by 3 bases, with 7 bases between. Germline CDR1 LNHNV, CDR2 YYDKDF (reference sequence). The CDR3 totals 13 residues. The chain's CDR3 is CATSRKLDTEAFF. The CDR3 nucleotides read TGTGCCACCAGCAGAAAACTGGACACTGAAGCTTTCTTT.

The CDR3: CASSLGTGDLYYEQYF. The CDR3 nucleotides read TGTGCCAGCAGCTTAGGGACAGGAGATCTGTACTACGAGCAGTACTTC. The chain uses TRBV7-9 and TRBJ2-7; 7 positions match TRBD1. This CDR3 is built from 16 residues. Germline V gene lookup returns CDR1 SEHNR and CDR2 FQNEAQ (reference sequence). Germline trimming cut 1 base from V and 3 bases from J; bases unmatched to any gene: 9. Using reference TRBV7-9 and TRBJ2-7 for the parts outside the CDR3, the full variable domain is DTGVSQNPRHKITKRGQNVTFRCDPISEHNRLYWYRQTLGQGPEFLTYFQNEAQLEKSRLLSDRFSAERPKGSFSTLEIQRTEQGDSAMYLCASSLGTGDLYYEQYFGPGTRLTVT.

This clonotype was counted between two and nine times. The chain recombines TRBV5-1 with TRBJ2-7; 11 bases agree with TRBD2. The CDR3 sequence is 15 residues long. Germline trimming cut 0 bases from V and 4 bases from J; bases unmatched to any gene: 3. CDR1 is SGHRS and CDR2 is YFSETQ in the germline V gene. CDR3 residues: CASSLVLAGAYEQYF. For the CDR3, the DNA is TGCGCCAGCAGCTTGGTACTAGCGGGGGCGTACGAGCAGTACTTC.

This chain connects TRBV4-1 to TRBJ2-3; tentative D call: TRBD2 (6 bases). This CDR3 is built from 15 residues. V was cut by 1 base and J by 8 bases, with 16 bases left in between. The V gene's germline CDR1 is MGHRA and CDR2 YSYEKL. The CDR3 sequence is CASSQGLAGLATQYF. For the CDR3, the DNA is TGCGCCAGCAGCCAAGGCTTGGCGGGGCTGGCTACGCAGTATTTT.

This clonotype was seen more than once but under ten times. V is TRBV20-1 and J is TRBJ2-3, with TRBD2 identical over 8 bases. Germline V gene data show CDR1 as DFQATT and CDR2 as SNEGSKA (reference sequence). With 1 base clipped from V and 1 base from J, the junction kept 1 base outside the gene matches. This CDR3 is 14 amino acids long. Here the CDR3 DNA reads TGCAGTGCTAGAGCAGCGGGGGGCACAGATACGCAGTATTTT. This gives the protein CSARAAGGTDTQYF.

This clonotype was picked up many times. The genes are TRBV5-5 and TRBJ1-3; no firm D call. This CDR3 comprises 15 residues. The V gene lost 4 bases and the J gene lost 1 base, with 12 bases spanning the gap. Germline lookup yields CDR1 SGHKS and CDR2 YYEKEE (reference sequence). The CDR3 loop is CASSPTVGSGNTIYF. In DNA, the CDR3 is TGTGCCAGCAGCCCAACCGTTGGATCTGGAAACACCATATATTTT.

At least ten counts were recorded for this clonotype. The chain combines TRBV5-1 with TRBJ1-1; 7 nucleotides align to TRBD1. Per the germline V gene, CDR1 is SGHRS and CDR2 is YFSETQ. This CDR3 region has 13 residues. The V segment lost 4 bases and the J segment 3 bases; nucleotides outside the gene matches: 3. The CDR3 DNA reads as TGCGCCAGCAGCACGGGACAGTACACTGAAGCTTTCTTT. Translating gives CASSTGQYTEAFF.

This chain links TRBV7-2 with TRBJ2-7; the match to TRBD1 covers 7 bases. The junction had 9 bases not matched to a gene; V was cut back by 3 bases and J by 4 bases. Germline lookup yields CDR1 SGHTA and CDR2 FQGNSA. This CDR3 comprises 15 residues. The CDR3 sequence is CASSFDRAPRYEQYF. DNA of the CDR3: TGTGCCAGCAGCTTCGACAGGGCACCTCGATACGAGCAGTACTTC. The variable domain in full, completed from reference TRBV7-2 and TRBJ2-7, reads GAGVSQSPSNKVTEKGKDVELRCDPISGHTALYWYRQSLGQGLEFLIYFQGNSAPDKSGLPSDRFSAERTGGSVSTLTIQRTQQEDSAVYLCASSFDRAPRYEQYFGPGTRLTVT.

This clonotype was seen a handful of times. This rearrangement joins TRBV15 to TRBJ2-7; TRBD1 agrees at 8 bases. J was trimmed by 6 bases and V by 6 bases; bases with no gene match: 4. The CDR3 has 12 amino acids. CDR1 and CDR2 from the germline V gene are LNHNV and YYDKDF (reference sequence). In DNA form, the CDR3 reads TGTGCCACCAGGAAACAGGGGGTCGAGCAGTACTTC. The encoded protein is CATRKQGVEQYF. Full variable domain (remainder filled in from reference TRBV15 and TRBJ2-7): DAMVIQNPRYQVTQFGKPVTLSCSQTLNHNVMYWYQQKSSQAPKLLFHYYDKDFNNEADTPDNFQSRRPNTSFCFLDIRSPGLGDTAMYLCATRKQGVEQYFGPGTRLTVT.

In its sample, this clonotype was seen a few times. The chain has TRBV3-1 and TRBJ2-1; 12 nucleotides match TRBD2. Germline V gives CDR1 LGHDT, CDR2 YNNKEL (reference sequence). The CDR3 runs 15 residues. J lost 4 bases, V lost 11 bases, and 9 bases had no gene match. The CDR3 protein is CACRLAGGKYNEQFF. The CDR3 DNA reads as TGTGCCTGCCGGCTAGCGGGAGGGAAATACAATGAGCAGTTCTTC.

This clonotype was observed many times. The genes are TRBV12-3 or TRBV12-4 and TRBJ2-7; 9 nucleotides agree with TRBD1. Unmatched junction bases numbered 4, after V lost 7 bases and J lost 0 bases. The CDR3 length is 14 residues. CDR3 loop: CASNGQGSSYEQYF. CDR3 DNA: TGTGCCAGCAACGGACAGGGGTCCTCCTACGAGCAGTACTTC.

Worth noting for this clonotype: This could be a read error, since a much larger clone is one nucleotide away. This CDR3 is CATSLGGTRETQYF. The DNA for the CDR3 is TGTGCCACCAGTTTGGGGGGGACTAGGGAGACCCAGTACTTC. V usage is TRBV12-3 or TRBV12-4 and J usage is TRBJ2-5; 8 positions match TRBD2. This CDR3 is 14 amino acids long.

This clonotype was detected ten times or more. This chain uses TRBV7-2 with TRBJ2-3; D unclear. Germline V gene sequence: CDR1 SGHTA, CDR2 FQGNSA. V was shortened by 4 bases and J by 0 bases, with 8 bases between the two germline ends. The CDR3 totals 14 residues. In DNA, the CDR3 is TGTGCCAGCAGCTCCACGACTAGCACAGATACGCAGTATTTT. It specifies CASSSTTSTDTQYF.

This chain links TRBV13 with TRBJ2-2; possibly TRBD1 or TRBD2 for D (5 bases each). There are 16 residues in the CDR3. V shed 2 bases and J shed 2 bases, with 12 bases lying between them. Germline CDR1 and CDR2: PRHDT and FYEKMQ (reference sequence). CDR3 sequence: CASSLRGDENTGELFF. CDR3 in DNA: TGTGCCAGCAGCTTAAGAGGGGACGAAAACACCGGGGAGCTGTTTTTT.

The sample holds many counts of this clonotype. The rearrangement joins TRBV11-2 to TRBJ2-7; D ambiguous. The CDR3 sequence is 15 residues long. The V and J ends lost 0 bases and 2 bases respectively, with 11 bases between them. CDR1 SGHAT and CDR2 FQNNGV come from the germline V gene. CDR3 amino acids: CASSLDLYGTYEQYF. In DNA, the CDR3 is TGTGCCAGCAGCTTAGATCTTTACGGAACCTACGAGCAGTACTTC.

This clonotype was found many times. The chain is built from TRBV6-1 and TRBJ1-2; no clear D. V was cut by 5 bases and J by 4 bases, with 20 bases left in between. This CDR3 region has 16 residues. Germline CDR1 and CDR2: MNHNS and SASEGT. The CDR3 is CASSPFDTLKVYGYTF. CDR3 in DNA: TGTGCCAGCAGTCCTTTCGACACCTTAAAGGTCTATGGCTACACCTTC.

CDR3 residues: CASSTLQGARGYTF. CDR3 nucleotide sequence: TGTGCCAGCAGTACCCTACAGGGGGCGCGGGGCTACACCTTC. The V call is TRBV28, the J call TRBJ1-2; 9 bases agree with TRBD1. J gave up 8 bases and V 5 bases, and 9 bases lay outside the gene matches. CDR3 length equals 14 residues. Germline V gene sequence: CDR1 MDHEN, CDR2 SYDVKM.

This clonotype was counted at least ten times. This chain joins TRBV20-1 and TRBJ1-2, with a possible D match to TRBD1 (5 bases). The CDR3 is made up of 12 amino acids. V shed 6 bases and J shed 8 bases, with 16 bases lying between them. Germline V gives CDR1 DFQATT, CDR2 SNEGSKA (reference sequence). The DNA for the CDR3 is TGCAGTGCGGACCGGGGGACGGGGGGCTACACCTTC. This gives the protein CSADRGTGGYTF.